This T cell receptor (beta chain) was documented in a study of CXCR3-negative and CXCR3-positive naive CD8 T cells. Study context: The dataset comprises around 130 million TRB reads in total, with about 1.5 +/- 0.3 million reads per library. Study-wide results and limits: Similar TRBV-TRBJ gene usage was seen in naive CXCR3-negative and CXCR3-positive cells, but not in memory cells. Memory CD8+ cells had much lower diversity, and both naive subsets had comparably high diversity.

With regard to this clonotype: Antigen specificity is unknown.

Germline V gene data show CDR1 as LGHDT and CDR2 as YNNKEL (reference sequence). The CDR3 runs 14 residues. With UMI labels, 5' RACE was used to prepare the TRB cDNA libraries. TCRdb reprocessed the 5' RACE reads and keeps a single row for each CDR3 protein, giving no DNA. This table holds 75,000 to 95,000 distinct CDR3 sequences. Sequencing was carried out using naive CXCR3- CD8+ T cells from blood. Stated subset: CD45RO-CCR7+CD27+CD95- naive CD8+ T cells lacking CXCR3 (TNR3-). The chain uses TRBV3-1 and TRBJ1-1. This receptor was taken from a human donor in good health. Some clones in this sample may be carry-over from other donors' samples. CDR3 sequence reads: CASSPIGTGSEAFF.